Listed here are 32 T cell receptor beta chains from one sample, sequenced in a study of blood T cell repertoires in COVID-19. The table came from immunoSEQ multiplex PCR; TCRdb's copy has only in-frame clones and leaves some out. The data show around 390,000 clones, just under 90% seen once. The sequenced sample consisted of PBMCs or T cells enriched from blood (not recorded which). These receptors all come from a woman aged 50 to 60 who had recovered from COVID-19.

Only one count was recorded for this clone. The V gene is TRBV30, the J gene TRBJ1-2; D is ambiguous. V was shortened by 5 bases and J by 4 bases, with 5 bases between the two germline ends. Germline V CDR1 and CDR2: GTSNPN, SVGIG (reference sequence). The CDR3 is 10 residues long. The CDR3 DNA reads as TGTGCCTGGCTTAGCTATGGCTACACCTTC. It is translated as CAWLSYGYTF.

Only a few counts were recorded for this clone. V is TRBV29-1 and J is TRBJ1-1, with 9 bases matching TRBD1. The CDR3 is 14 amino acids. Germline CDR1 reads SQVTM; CDR2 reads ANQGSEA. V lost 7 bases to trimming and J lost 5 bases; unmatched junction nucleotides: 11. The CDR3, as DNA: TGCAGCGCCAACACGGACAGGGGTGGGACTGAAGCTTTCTTT. Translated: CSANTDRGGTEAFF.

The chain joins TRBV19 to TRBJ1-1, with 7 bases fitting TRBD1. The CDR3 runs 15 residues. Germline V CDR1 and CDR2: LNHDA, SQIVND (reference sequence). J gave up 1 base and V 8 bases, and 10 bases lay outside the gene matches. The CDR3 spells CASVTTGLSNTEAFF. The CDR3 DNA reads TGTGCCAGTGTTACGACAGGGCTATCGAACACTGAAGCTTTCTTT.

The rearrangement uses TRBV27 and TRBJ2-1, with a tentative D call TRBD2 (5 bases). Germline V gives CDR1 MNHEY, CDR2 SMNVEV (reference sequence). Trimming pared 7 bases from V and 0 bases from J, leaving 25 bases between. The CDR3 totals 19 residues. This CDR3 reads CASMRPPAGVWGSYNEQFF. The DNA of the CDR3 is TGTGCCAGCATGAGGCCCCCGGCCGGGGTCTGGGGCTCCTACAATGAGCAGTTCTTC.

V is TRBV28 and J is TRBJ2-2, with D possibly matching TRBD1 (6 bases). The CDR3 spans 17 residues. Trimming stripped 7 bases from V and 1 base from J, with 19 bases between. Germline CDR1 is MDHEN and CDR2 is SYDVKM. The CDR3 DNA follows: TGTGCCAGCAAGAATAGGGGGTCTATGGTGAACACCGGGGAGCTGTTTTTT. Amino acids: CASKNRGSMVNTGELFF. The full variable domain, completed using reference TRBV28 and TRBJ2-2, is DVKVTQSSRYLVKRTGEKVFLECVQDMDHENMFWYRQDPGLGLRLIYFSYDVKMKEKGDIPEGYSVSREKKERFSLILESASTNQTSMYLCASKNRGSMVNTGELFFGEGSRLTVL.

The gene calls are TRBV14 and TRBJ1-4; TRBD1 might be the D (5 bases). The CDR3 is made up of 15 amino acids. Germline V gene sequence: CDR1 SGHDN, CDR2 FVKESK. Deletions cut 3 bases from V and 6 bases from J, with 14 bases between. The CDR3, as DNA: TGTGCCAGCAGCCACCGGGACTCTACCCATGAAAAACTGTTTTTT. Translation: CASSHRDSTHEKLFF.

The chain is built from TRBV7-2 and TRBJ2-5, with D possibly matching TRBD2 (5 bases). This CDR3 comprises 13 residues. CDR1 and CDR2 (germline): SGHTA, FQGNSA. The germline V and J ends were trimmed by 5 bases and 3 bases, with 10 bases remaining between them. CDR3 residues: CASSPGLKETQYF. CDR3 DNA sequence: TGTGCCAGCAGCCCAGGACTGAAAGAGACCCAGTACTTC.

The gene calls are TRBV2 and TRBJ1-2; D is ambiguous. Germline V gene sequence: CDR1 SNHLY, CDR2 FYNNEI. This CDR3 comprises 14 residues. V shed 4 bases and J shed 2 bases, with 11 bases lying between them. In DNA form, the CDR3 reads TGTGCCAGCAGTGGGGCCCGAGGGAACTATGGCTACACCTTC. Protein product: CASSGARGNYGYTF.

This sequence joins TRBV7-2 and TRBJ2-1; 8 nucleotides match TRBD1. This CDR3 has 14 amino acids. The germline gives CDR1 SGHTA, CDR2 FQGNSA. The ends lost 3 bases at V and 6 bases at J; junction bases unmatched: 4. CDR3 residues: CASSFRTGRNEQFF. The CDR3 DNA follows: TGTGCCAGCAGCTTCCGGACAGGGCGCAATGAGCAGTTCTTC.

The chain has TRBV6-2 or TRBV6-3 and TRBJ2-1; 8 positions agree with TRBD2. With 0 bases clipped from V and 7 bases from J, the junction kept 8 bases outside the gene matches. Germline CDR1 and CDR2: MNHEY and SVGEGT. The CDR3 extends over 16 amino acids. CDR3 protein: CASSYSMRGAKNEQFF. The CDR3 coding sequence is TGTGCCAGCAGTTACTCGATGCGGGGGGCGAAGAATGAGCAGTTCTTC.

The chain links TRBV7-9 to TRBJ2-3; possibly TRBD2 for D (5 bases). The ends were cut back, 4 bases at V and 5 bases at J, with 13 bases in the middle. The CDR3 totals 14 residues. CDR1 and CDR2 (germline): SEHNR, FQNEAQ (reference sequence). Written as DNA, the CDR3 is TGTGCCAGCAGCTCTAGCACGTATGGAGATACGCAGTATTTT. It yields the protein CASSSSTYGDTQYF.

This rearrangement joins TRBV5-6 to TRBJ1-1; D gene unclear. The germline V gene encodes CDR1 SGHDT and CDR2 YYEEEE. CDR3 size: 14 residues. The V end lost 4 bases, the J end lost 3 bases, and 13 bases lay between the germline ends. The CDR3 sequence is CASSPAAADTEAFF. CDR3 coding DNA: TGTGCCAGCAGCCCGGCCGCCGCGGACACTGAAGCTTTCTTT.

This clone has a handful of counts. The rearrangement links TRBV18 to TRBJ1-5; 8 positions match TRBD1. The J segment lost 3 bases and the V segment lost 1 base, leaving 8 bases of the junction unmatched. Germline loops: CDR1 KGHSH, CDR2 LQKENI. The CDR3 has 17 amino acids. CDR3 loop: CASSPQAGGRFNQPQHF. For the CDR3, the DNA is TGTGCCAGCTCACCACAAGCAGGGGGCAGATTCAATCAGCCCCAGCATTTT.

The chain uses TRBV27 and TRBJ1-6; the D gene is possibly TRBD1 (5 bases). Germline V gene sequence: CDR1 MNHEY, CDR2 SMNVEV (reference sequence). Trimming took off 1 base at V and 8 bases at J, with 18 bases between the two ends. The CDR3 extends over 17 amino acids. CDR3 DNA: TGTGCCAGCAGTTTATTTTTGGTTCCTGCGGGGGATTCACCCCTCCACTTT. Its protein is CASSLFLVPAGDSPLHF.

The chain joins TRBV4-3 to TRBJ2-7; 9 bases align to TRBD1. J lost 5 bases, V lost 0 bases, and 5 bases had no gene match. This CDR3 contains 15 residues. Germline CDR1 reads LGHNA; CDR2 reads YSLEER. The DNA of the CDR3 is TGCGCCAGCAGCCAAGAGAAACAGGGGGCCCACGAGCAGTACTTC. As protein: CASSQEKQGAHEQYF.

The rearrangement links TRBV7-9 to TRBJ1-1; no clear D. From germline, CDR1 is SEHNR and CDR2 FQNEAQ (reference sequence). This CDR3 contains 12 residues. Trimming removed 3 bases at V and 5 bases at J, with 7 bases between. CDR3 sequence (DNA): TGTGCCAGCAGCTTGCGGTTTACTGAAGCTTTCTTT. Translation gives CASSLRFTEAFF.

This clone was observed a single time. This chain uses TRBV4-1 with TRBJ2-3, with TRBD1 as a possible D gene (5 bases). There are 14 residues in the CDR3. Per the germline V gene, CDR1 is MGHRA and CDR2 is YSYEKL. The ends were cut back, 2 bases at V and 4 bases at J, with 10 bases in the middle. CDR3 region: CASSQTRVPDTQYF. Here the CDR3 DNA reads TGCGCCAGCAGCCAAACCAGGGTGCCAGATACGCAGTATTTT.

The V and J genes are TRBV11-2 and TRBJ1-5; D gene ambiguous. Germline-derived CDR1 and CDR2 are SGHAT and FQNNGV. Trimming removed 0 bases from V and 0 bases from J, with 6 bases in between. This CDR3 is built from 15 residues. CDR3 nucleotide sequence: TGTGCCAGCAGCTTAGACACATCTAGCAATCAGCCCCAGCATTTT. Protein: CASSLDTSSNQPQHF. Full variable domain (missing parts from reference TRBV11-2 and TRBJ1-5): EAGVAQSPRYKIIEKRQSVAFWCNPISGHATLYWYQQILGQGPKLLIQFQNNGVVDDSQLPKDRFSAERLKGVDSTLKIQPAKLEDSAVYLCASSLDTSSNQPQHFGDGTRLSIL.

In DNA, the CDR3 is TGTGCCCTGGAAGGGGGGACTAGCGGTTACAATGAGCAGTTCTTC. Translating gives CALEGGTSGYNEQFF. V and J are TRBV30 and TRBJ2-1; 11 bases line up with TRBD2. CDR1 is GTSNPN and CDR2 is SVGIG in the germline V gene (reference sequence). J was trimmed by 4 bases and V by 8 bases; bases with no gene match: 10. This CDR3 contains 15 residues. The full variable domain, with the rest looked up from reference TRBV30 and TRBJ2-1, is SQTIHQWPATLVQPVGSPLSLECTVEGTSNPNLYWYRQAAGRGLQLLFYSVGIGQISSEVPQNLSASRPQDRQFILSSKKLLLSDSGFYLCALEGGTSGYNEQFFGPGTRLTVL.

J is TRBJ1-3 and V is TRBV2, with a tentative D call TRBD1 (6 bases). CDR3 size: 14 residues. The ends were cut back, 6 bases at V and 1 base at J, with 10 bases in the middle. Per germline, CDR1 SNHLY and CDR2 FYNNEI. The CDR3: CASSSQGSGNTIYF. Here the CDR3 DNA reads TGTGCCAGCAGCTCACAGGGATCTGGAAACACCATATATTTT.

In its sample, this clone was seen once. The gene calls are TRBV5-1 and TRBJ2-5; 7 bases align to TRBD1. The CDR3 length is 13 residues. Germline lookup yields CDR1 SGHRS and CDR2 YFSETQ. The J segment lost 3 bases and the V segment lost 7 bases, leaving 6 bases of the junction unmatched. CDR3 nucleotides: TGCGCCAGCTCTGGGACAGCTAAAGAGACCCAGTACTTC. It specifies CASSGTAKETQYF.

V usage is TRBV30 and J usage is TRBJ1-1; D is undetermined. The CDR3 is 12 amino acids. Germline CDR1 GTSNPN, CDR2 SVGIG (reference sequence). The V end was cut by 2 bases, the J end by 5 bases, with 9 bases between. The CDR3 here is CAWSRETTEAFF. The CDR3, as DNA: TGTGCCTGGAGTAGAGAAACTACTGAAGCTTTCTTT.

This clone was detected only once. This sequence joins TRBV4-3 and TRBJ1-3; D may be TRBD1 (6 bases). The V gene lost 0 bases and the J gene lost 4 bases, with 13 bases spanning the gap. The CDR3 is 16 residues long. CDR1 and CDR2 from the germline V gene are LGHNA and YSLEER. This CDR3 is CASSQESGAGGNTIYF. DNA for the CDR3: TGCGCCAGCAGCCAAGAGTCAGGGGCCGGCGGAAACACCATATATTTT.

The DNA of the CDR3 is TGTGCCAGCAGCCAGTCAGGGGACACCGGGGAGCTGTTTTTT. Amino acids: CASSQSGDTGELFF. V usage is TRBV7-3 and J usage is TRBJ2-2; a possible D gene is TRBD1 (6 bases). Looked up from germline, CDR1 is SGHTA and CDR2 is FQGTGA. V was clipped by 5 bases and J by 3 bases, with 10 bases between them. The CDR3 covers 14 residues.

The rearrangement links TRBV29-1 to TRBJ1-1; a possible D gene is TRBD1 (5 bases). V dropped 4 bases and J dropped 2 bases, with 14 bases sitting between them. From germline, CDR1 is SQVTM and CDR2 ANQGSEA. The CDR3 is made up of 14 amino acids. The CDR3 loop is CSVVFGARNTEAFF. Here the CDR3 DNA reads TGCAGCGTTGTCTTTGGGGCCCGCAACACTGAAGCTTTCTTT.

The V gene is TRBV5-6, the J gene TRBJ1-2, with 9 nucleotides matching TRBD1. V shed 5 bases and J 6 bases; nucleotides not matched to a gene: 5. The germline gives CDR1 SGHDT, CDR2 YYEEEE. This CDR3 comprises 13 residues. CDR3 nucleotides: TGTGCCAGCAGTACAGGGGGCAGAAATGGCTACACCTTC. It yields the protein CASSTGGRNGYTF.

This clone has just a few counts. This chain connects TRBV3-1 (or the pseudogene TRBV3-2) to TRBJ1-1; maybe TRBD1 (5 bases). The length of the CDR3 is 14 residues. Germline CDR1 LGHDT, CDR2 YNNKEL (reference sequence). Trimming cost V 6 bases and J 4 bases, with 15 bases left between them. The CDR3 region is CASRSQGKGTEAFF. The DNA of the CDR3 is TGTGCCAGCAGGTCGCAGGGTAAGGGCACTGAAGCTTTCTTT.

This clone came up once. V and J are TRBV10-2 and TRBJ2-3, with 8 bases identical to TRBD2. The V gene's germline CDR1 is WSHSY and CDR2 SAAADI. The CDR3 loop spans 15 amino acids. V dropped 6 bases and J dropped 6; count of bases not matched to a gene: 11. The CDR3 reads CASRGQRGPRDTQYF. CDR3 in DNA: TGCGCCAGCAGAGGACAGCGGGGGCCCCGGGATACGCAGTATTTT.

The rearrangement uses TRBV4-1 and TRBJ2-2; 7 nucleotides line up with TRBD1. The germline V gene has CDR1 MGHRA and CDR2 YSYEKL. Unmatched junction bases numbered 6, after V lost 1 base and J lost 7 bases. The CDR3 spans 15 residues. As DNA, the CDR3 is TGCGCCAGCAGCCAAGTTCGACAGGGTGACGGGGAGCTGTTTTTT. Its protein product is CASSQVRQGDGELFF.

The genes are TRBV7-2 and TRBJ2-2; no clear D. From germline, CDR1 is SGHTA and CDR2 FQGNSA. V shed 1 base and J shed 7 bases, with 4 bases lying between them. The CDR3 has 12 amino acids. CDR3 residues: CASSLVVGELFF. CDR3 sequence (DNA): TGTGCCAGCAGCTTAGTAGTCGGGGAGCTGTTTTTT.

In nucleotides, the CDR3 is TGTGCCAGCAGCTTATCGGTTTTGGCTTTCTTT. Its protein product is CASSLSVLAFF. The chain is built from TRBV7-2 and TRBJ1-1; D uncertain. The germline CDR1 and CDR2 sequences are SGHTA and FQGNSA. The CDR3 totals 11 residues. Trimming cost V 2 bases and J 11 bases, with 9 bases left between them.

This rearrangement joins TRBV2 to TRBJ1-2; D unclear. CDR1 SNHLY and CDR2 FYNNEI come from the germline V gene. Trimming stripped 5 bases from V and 2 bases from J, with 12 bases between. The CDR3 consists of 14 residues. The CDR3, as DNA: TGTGCCAGCAGTACAGAAGCCTTAAACTATGGCTACACCTTC. This translates into CASSTEALNYGYTF.